A single sample is the source of the 19 T cell receptor beta chains below, sequenced in a study of shared clonotypes between healthy human individuals. CD45RO-negative, CCR7-positively selected cells formed the naive CD8 fraction, excluding terminally differentiated effector memory CD45RA+ cells. The repertoire was sequenced with immunoSEQ multiplex PCR; TCRdb's copy has only in-frame clones and lacks some. The data show hundreds of thousands of clones, approximately 92% seen once. The sample taken for sequencing was naive CD8+ T cells sorted from blood. Every receptor here comes from a man younger than 40 in good health.

The rearrangement uses TRBV7-6 and TRBJ1-5; D possibly corresponds to TRBD1 (6 bases). V lost 5 bases and J 7 bases, leaving 15 bases between the germline ends. Germline V gene lookup returns CDR1 SGHVS and CDR2 FNYEAQ. The CDR3 is made up of 14 amino acids. The CDR3 region has the DNA TGTGCCAGCAGCGTAGAGGTTGGGGGCCAGCCCCAGCATTTT. Its protein product is CASSVEVGGQPQHF.

The gene calls are TRBV28 and TRBJ2-7; TRBD1 is a possible D gene (7 bases). This CDR3 contains 14 residues. V lost 5 bases and J lost 4, with 15 bases in between. The germline V gene encodes CDR1 MDHEN and CDR2 SYDVKM. CDR3 nucleotides: TGTGCCAGCAGTGCGCGACAGGGAGGTTACGAGCAGTACTTC. It is translated as CASSARQGGYEQYF.

This chain joins TRBV9 and TRBJ2-7; D perhaps matches TRBD1 (6 bases). The CDR3 is made up of 14 amino acids. Germline V gives CDR1 SGDLS, CDR2 YYNGEE. The V end was cut by 3 bases, the J end by 0 bases, with 10 bases between. In nucleotides, the CDR3 is TGTGCCAGCAGCGAGCGACAGGACTCCTACGAGCAGTACTTC. It specifies CASSERQDSYEQYF.

The J gene is TRBJ1-1, the V gene TRBV25-1; D gene ambiguous. The germline CDR1 and CDR2 sequences are MGHDK and SYGVNS. V was cut by 4 bases and J by 2 bases, with 8 bases left in between. The CDR3 sequence is 13 residues long. DNA of the CDR3: TGTGCCAGCAGTGTGGGGAGAAACACTGAAGCTTTCTTT. Translating it yields CASSVGRNTEAFF.

The chain employs TRBV10-2 and TRBJ1-2; D is ambiguous. V was shortened by 2 bases and J by 3 bases, with 10 bases between the two germline ends. The CDR3 sequence is 14 residues long. Per the germline V gene, CDR1 is WSHSY and CDR2 is SAAADI. Written as DNA, the CDR3 is TGCGCCAGCAGTGAGGCAGCCAATGACTATGGCTACACCTTC. It is translated as CASSEAANDYGYTF.

The rearrangement links TRBV5-6 to TRBJ1-1; D uncertain. The CDR3 runs to 14 residues. The germline V gene encodes CDR1 SGHDT and CDR2 YYEEEE. V was trimmed by 1 base and J by 0 bases, leaving 7 bases between them. The CDR3 nucleotides read TGTGCCAGCAGCTTGAGGGTCGTGAACACTGAAGCTTTCTTT. Its translation: CASSLRVVNTEAFF.

This chain uses TRBV7-8 with TRBJ2-5; D is unclear. Trimming pared 2 bases from V and 5 bases from J, leaving 6 bases between. The V gene's germline CDR1 is SGHVS and CDR2 FQNEAQ. This CDR3 is 12 amino acids long. The CDR3 DNA reads TGTGCCAGCAGCTTACTCCTCGAGACCCAGTACTTC. Amino acid sequence: CASSLLLETQYF. Variable domain in full (rest from reference TRBV7-8 and TRBJ2-5): GAGVSQSPRYKVAKRGQDVALRCDPISGHVSLFWYQQALGQGPEFLTYFQNEAQLDKSGLPSDRFFAERPEGSVSTLKIQRTQQEDSAVYLCASSLLLETQYFGPGTRLLVL.

The chain uses TRBV5-1 and TRBJ2-4, with 7 bases fitting TRBD1. V shed 0 bases and J 5 bases; nucleotides not matched to a gene: 2. CDR3 size: 14 residues. CDR1 and CDR2 from the germline V gene are SGHRS and YFSETQ. CDR3 residues: CASSLGDSENIQYF. CDR3 nucleotides: TGCGCCAGCAGCTTGGGGGACAGTGAAAACATTCAGTACTTC.

The chain links TRBV5-1 to TRBJ2-3; 9 bases fit TRBD1. V lost 3 bases, J lost 1 base, and 9 bases stayed unmatched. Germline V lookup: CDR1 SGHRS, CDR2 YFSETQ. The CDR3 length is 17 residues. The CDR3 nucleotides are TGCGCCAGCAGCTCAGACGACAGGGGGTTCGGCACAGATACGCAGTATTTT. Translating it yields CASSSDDRGFGTDTQYF. The entire variable domain, with the rest obtained from reference TRBV5-1 and TRBJ2-3, is as follows: KAGVTQTPRYLIKTRGQQVTLSCSPISGHRSVSWYQQTPGQGLQFLFEYFSETQRNKGNFPGRFSGRQFSNSRSEMNVSTLELGDSALYLCASSSDDRGFGTDTQYFGPGTRLTVL.

CDR3 nucleotides: TGTGCCAGCAGCCATTGGACTAGCGGGGGTAATGAGCAGTTCTTC. Protein sequence: CASSHWTSGGNEQFF. The chain employs TRBV7-9 and TRBJ2-1, with 13 bases aligning to TRBD2. From germline, CDR1 is SEHNR and CDR2 FQNEAQ (reference sequence). The CDR3 totals 15 residues. J lost 7 bases, V lost 5 bases, and 5 bases had no gene match.

The genes are TRBV27 and TRBJ2-7; TRBD2 is a possible D gene (6 bases). Trimming stripped 5 bases from V and 0 bases from J, with 17 bases between. The CDR3 covers 16 residues. CDR1 and CDR2 from the germline V gene are MNHEY and SMNVEV (reference sequence). The CDR3 sequence: CASSPRLGLSSYEQYF. In DNA form, the CDR3 reads TGTGCCAGCAGTCCGAGACTAGGCCTGAGCTCCTACGAGCAGTACTTC.

J is TRBJ2-7 and V is TRBV7-9; 8 bases fit TRBD2. The CDR3 consists of 15 residues. V lost 5 bases to trimming and J lost 0 bases; unmatched junction nucleotides: 6. Germline assignment: CDR1 SEHNR and CDR2 FQNEAQ (reference sequence). The CDR3 is CASSPRLASSYEQYF. DNA for the CDR3: TGTGCCAGCAGCCCGCGACTAGCGAGCTCCTACGAGCAGTACTTC.

Remarks on this clone: Other DNA sequences within the sample encode an identical CDR3. The chain combines TRBV7-9 with TRBJ1-5; D is undetermined. Germline lookup yields CDR1 SEHNR and CDR2 FQNEAQ (reference sequence). Trimming shortened V by 1 base and J by 0 bases, and 4 bases separated the two germline ends. The CDR3 runs 14 residues. For the CDR3, the DNA is TGTGCCAGCAGCTTAGTGGGTAGCAATCAGCCCCAGCATTTT. Its translation is CASSLVGSNQPQHF.

The chain employs TRBV5-8 and TRBJ2-7; 7 nucleotides line up with TRBD2. Germline V gene lookup returns CDR1 SGHTS and CDR2 YDEGEE. V shed 0 bases and J 2 bases; nucleotides not matched to a gene: 5. The CDR3 spans 15 residues. CDR3 bases: TGTGCCAGCAGCTTGGAGCGGGGCCTCACCTACGAGCAGTACTTC. Encoded protein: CASSLERGLTYEQYF.

The chain joins TRBV4-1 to TRBJ2-5; 11 nucleotides align to TRBD2. Trimming at V came to 4 bases and at J to 2 bases, leaving 6 bases not matched to a gene. The CDR3 totals 16 residues. CDR1 and CDR2 from the germline V gene are MGHRA and YSYEKL. The CDR3 spells CASSLRLAGSQETQYF. Here the CDR3 DNA reads TGCGCCAGCAGCCTAAGACTAGCGGGAAGTCAAGAGACCCAGTACTTC.

The V and J genes are TRBV11-2 and TRBJ2-3, with D perhaps TRBD2 (5 bases). The germline gives CDR1 SGHAT, CDR2 FQNNGV. The CDR3 has 11 amino acids. Trimming stripped 7 bases from V and 7 bases from J, with 9 bases between. This CDR3 is CASTLGNTQYF. The CDR3 nucleotides read TGTGCCAGCACCCTCGGGAATACGCAGTATTTT.

The chain couples TRBV5-5 to TRBJ2-1, with 7 bases that match TRBD2. Germline V gene lookup returns CDR1 SGHKS and CDR2 YYEKEE (reference sequence). CDR3 size: 15 residues. The V segment lost 2 bases and the J segment 0 bases; nucleotides outside the gene matches: 2. CDR3 nucleotides: TGTGCCAGCAGCTTCGGGGGGAGCTCCTACAATGAGCAGTTCTTC. Amino acid sequence: CASSFGGSSYNEQFF.

This chain connects TRBV7-8 to TRBJ2-1; 8 bases line up with TRBD2. Germline CDR1 and CDR2: SGHVS and FQNEAQ. The length of the CDR3 is 15 residues. With 3 bases clipped from V and 8 bases from J, the junction kept 9 bases outside the gene matches. CDR3 in DNA: TGTGCCAGCAGCTTTCCACGAGCGGGAGTCCATGAGCAGTTCTTC. Its translation is CASSFPRAGVHEQFF.

The rearrangement joins TRBV15 to TRBJ2-1, with no clear D. Germline CDR1 LNHNV, CDR2 YYDKDF (reference sequence). The ends were cut back, 0 bases at V and 6 bases at J, with 24 bases in the middle. This CDR3 has 19 residues. DNA for the CDR3: TGTGCCACCAGCAGAGATCCGAGACCCCCATATTATTTCCGCAATGAGCAGTTCTTC. It specifies CATSRDPRPPYYFRNEQFF.